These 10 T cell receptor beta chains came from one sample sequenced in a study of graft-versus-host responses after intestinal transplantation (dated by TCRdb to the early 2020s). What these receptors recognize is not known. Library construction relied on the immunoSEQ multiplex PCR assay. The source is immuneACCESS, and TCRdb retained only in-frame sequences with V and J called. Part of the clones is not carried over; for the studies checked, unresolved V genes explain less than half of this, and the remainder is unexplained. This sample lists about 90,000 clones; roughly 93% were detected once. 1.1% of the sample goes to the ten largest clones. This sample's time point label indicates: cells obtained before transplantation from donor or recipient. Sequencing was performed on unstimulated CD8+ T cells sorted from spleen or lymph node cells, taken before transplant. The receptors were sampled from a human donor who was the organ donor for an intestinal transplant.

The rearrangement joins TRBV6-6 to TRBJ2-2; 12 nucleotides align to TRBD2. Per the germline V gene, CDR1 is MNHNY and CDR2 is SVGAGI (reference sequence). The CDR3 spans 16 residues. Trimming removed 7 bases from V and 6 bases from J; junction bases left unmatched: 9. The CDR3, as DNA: TGTGCCAGCAAAATAGTTGGGACTAGCGGGCCCGGGGAGCTGTTTTTT. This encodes CASKIVGTSGPGELFF.

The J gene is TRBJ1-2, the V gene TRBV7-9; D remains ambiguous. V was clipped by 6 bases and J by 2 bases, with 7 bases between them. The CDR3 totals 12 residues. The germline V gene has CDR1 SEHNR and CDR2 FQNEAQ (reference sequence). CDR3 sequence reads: CASRPGNYGYTF. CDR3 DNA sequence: TGTGCCAGCAGGCCGGGGAACTATGGCTACACCTTC. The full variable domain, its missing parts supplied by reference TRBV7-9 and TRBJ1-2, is DTGVSQNPRHKITKRGQNVTFRCDPISEHNRLYWYRQTLGQGPEFLTYFQNEAQLEKSRLLSDRFSAERPKGSFSTLEIQRTEQGDSAMYLCASRPGNYGYTFGSGTRLTVV.

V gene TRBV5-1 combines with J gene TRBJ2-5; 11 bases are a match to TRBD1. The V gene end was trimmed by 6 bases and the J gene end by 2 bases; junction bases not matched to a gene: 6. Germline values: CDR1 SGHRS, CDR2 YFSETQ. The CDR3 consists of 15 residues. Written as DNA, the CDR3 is TGCGCCAGCATACCGGGGACAGGGGGACAAGAGACCCAGTACTTC. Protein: CASIPGTGGQETQYF.

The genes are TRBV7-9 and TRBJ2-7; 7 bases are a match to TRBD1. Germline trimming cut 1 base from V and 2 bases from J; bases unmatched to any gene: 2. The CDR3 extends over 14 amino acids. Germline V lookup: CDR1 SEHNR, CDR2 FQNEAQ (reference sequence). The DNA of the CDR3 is TGTGCCAGCAGCTTAGGGACAGGAACCTACGAGCAGTACTTC. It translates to CASSLGTGTYEQYF.

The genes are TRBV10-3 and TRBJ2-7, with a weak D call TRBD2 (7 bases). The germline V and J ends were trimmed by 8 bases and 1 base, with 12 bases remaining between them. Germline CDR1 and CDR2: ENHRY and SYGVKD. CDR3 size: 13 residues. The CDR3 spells CAIRGAGSYEQYF. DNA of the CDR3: TGTGCCATCCGGGGGGCAGGGTCCTACGAGCAGTACTTC.

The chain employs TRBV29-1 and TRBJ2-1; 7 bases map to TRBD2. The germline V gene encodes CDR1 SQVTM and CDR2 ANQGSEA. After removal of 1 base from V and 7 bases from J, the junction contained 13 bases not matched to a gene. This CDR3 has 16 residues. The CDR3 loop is CSVEGYWLAEGNEQFF. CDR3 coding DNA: TGCAGCGTTGAAGGTTACTGGCTAGCGGAGGGGAATGAGCAGTTCTTC.

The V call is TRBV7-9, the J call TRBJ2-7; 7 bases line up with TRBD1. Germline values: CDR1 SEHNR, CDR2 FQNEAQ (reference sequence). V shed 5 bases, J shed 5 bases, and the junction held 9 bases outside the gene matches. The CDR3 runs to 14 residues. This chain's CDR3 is CASSPGTATHEQYF. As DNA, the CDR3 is TGTGCCAGCAGCCCCGGGACAGCTACGCACGAGCAGTACTTC.

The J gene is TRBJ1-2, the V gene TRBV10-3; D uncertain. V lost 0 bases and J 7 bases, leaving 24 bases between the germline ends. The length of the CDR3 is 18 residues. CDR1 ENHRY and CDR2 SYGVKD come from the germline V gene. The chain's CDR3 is CAISESLAVLTNYGGYTF. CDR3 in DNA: TGTGCCATCAGTGAGTCGCTGGCAGTACTAACTAACTATGGTGGCTACACCTTC.

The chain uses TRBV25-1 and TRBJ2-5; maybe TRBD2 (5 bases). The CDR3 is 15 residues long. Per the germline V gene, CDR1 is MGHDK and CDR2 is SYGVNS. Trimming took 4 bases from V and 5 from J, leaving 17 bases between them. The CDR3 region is CASSANPGKGETQYF. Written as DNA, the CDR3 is TGTGCCAGCAGTGCCAACCCGGGGAAAGGGGAGACCCAGTACTTC. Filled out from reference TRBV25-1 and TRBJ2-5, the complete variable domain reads EADIYQTPRYLVIGTGKKITLECSQTMGHDKMYWYQQDPGMELHLIHYSYGVNSTEKGDLSSESTVSRIRTEHFPLTLESARPSHTSQYLCASSANPGKGETQYFGPGTRLLVL.

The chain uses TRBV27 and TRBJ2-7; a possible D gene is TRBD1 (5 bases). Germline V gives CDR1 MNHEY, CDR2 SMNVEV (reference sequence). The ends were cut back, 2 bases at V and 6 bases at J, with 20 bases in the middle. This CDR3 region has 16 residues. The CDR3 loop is CASSLEAASQGFEQYF. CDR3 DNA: TGTGCCAGCAGTTTAGAGGCGGCCAGCCAGGGATTCGAGCAGTACTTC.